These T cell receptor beta chains were read from a single sample in a study of blood T cell repertoires in COVID-19. Repertoires were generated with immunoSEQ multiplex PCR, while TCRdb's copy carries only in-frame clones and drops some. This table has 98,000 or so clones, roughly 85% appearing once. Material: peripheral blood. Every receptor here comes from a human donor in a cohort sampled during active COVID-19. Each CDR3 is given with its conserved first and last residue. A D gene is named only where the DNA matches it firmly. Size is omitted from some rows. Given values are once, few, many or a class for expanded clones.

>-|TRBJ1-2|-|TRBV2
CASREGLYGYTF
TGTGCCAGCAGGGAGGGCCTCTATGGCTACACCTTC
>TRBD1|TRBJ2-1|-|TRBV7-9
CASSFGTGGAYNEQFF
TGTGCCAGCAGCTTCGGGACAGGGGGCGCCTACAATGAGCAGTTCTTC
>-|TRBJ2-7|-|TRBV11-2
CASDGGSYEQYF
TGTGCCAGCGATGGCGGCTCCTACGAGCAGTACTTC
>TRBD2|TRBJ2-2|-|TRBV18
CASSPQASGGTNTGELFF
TGTGCCAGCTCACCACAGGCTAGCGGGGGGACAAACACCGGGGAGCTGTTTTTT
>-|TRBJ1-1|-|TRBV6-5
CASSPNGGTEAFF
TGTGCCAGCAGTCCCAACGGGGGCACTGAAGCTTTCTTT
>-|TRBJ1-5|few|TRBV19
CASSGGHGQPQHF
TGTGCCAGTAGTGGGGGACACGGTCAGCCCCAGCATTTT
>-|TRBJ2-7|few|TRBV6-5
CASWDTIFYEQYF
TGTGCCAGCTGGGACACTATTTTCTACGAGCAGTACTTC
>TRBD1|TRBJ2-5|-|TRBV5-8
CASSLGQGARETQYF
TGTGCCAGCAGCTTGGGACAGGGGGCCCGAGAGACCCAGTACTTC
>TRBD2|TRBJ2-1|few|TRBV5-1
CASSPPTSGAYNEQFF
TGCGCCAGCAGCCCGCCGACTAGCGGCGCCTACAATGAGCAGTTCTTC
>TRBD2|TRBJ2-5|-|TRBV5-6
CASSLAPTGGGLRETQYF
TGTGCCAGCAGCTTGGCCCCCACGGGCGGGGGGCTAAGGGAGACCCAGTACTTC
>-|TRBJ2-7|-|TRBV4-2
CASSQVEVSYEQYF
TGTGCCAGCAGCCAAGTAGAAGTATCCTACGAGCAGTACTTC
>TRBD1|TRBJ1-4|once|TRBV4-1
CASSQQGTGEATNEKLFF
TGCGCCAGCAGCCAACAAGGGACAGGGGAGGCAACTAATGAAAAACTGTTTTTT
>TRBD2|TRBJ2-1|-|TRBV29-1
CSVVYSGGSFF
TGCAGCGTTGTTTATAGCGGGGGCTCGTTCTTC
>TRBD2|TRBJ2-2|once|TRBV15
CATSRNLAGGDSGELFF
TGTGCCACCAGCAGAAATCTAGCGGGAGGGGATAGCGGGGAGCTGTTTTTT
>TRBD2|TRBJ2-7|-|TRBV6-2/TRBV6-3
CASSYSEGGPDEQYF
TGTGCCAGCAGTTACTCGGAGGGAGGGCCCGACGAGCAGTACTTC
>-|TRBJ1-2|-|TRBV5-1
CASSLYPGHGYTF
TGCGCCAGCAGCTTGTACCCAGGCCATGGCTACACCTTC
>-|TRBJ2-5|once|TRBV5-5
CASSSGLQETQYF
TGTGCCAGCAGCTCAGGACTCCAAGAGACCCAGTACTTC
>-|TRBJ2-1|-|TRBV11-2
CASSLGGFGEQFF
TGTGCCAGCAGCTTAGGAGGGTTCGGTGAGCAGTTCTTC
>-|TRBJ2-7|-|TRBV4-1
CASSQVPHPSYEQYF
TGCGCCAGCAGCCAAGTGCCACACCCCTCCTACGAGCAGTACTTC
>TRBD1|TRBJ1-2|-|TRBV3-1/TRBV3-2
CASSQEPGGYRGYTF
TGTGCCAGCAGCCAAGAGCCAGGGGGCTACAGGGGCTACACCTTC
>TRBD2|TRBJ2-3|-|TRBV13
CASSLGRAGGPDSDTQYF
TGTGCCAGCAGCTTAGGCCGAGCGGGAGGGCCCGATTCTGATACGCAGTATTTT
>-|TRBJ2-7|-|TRBV5-5
CASSSTDSSYEQYF
TGTGCCAGCAGCTCAACCGACAGCTCCTACGAGCAGTACTTC
>-|TRBJ2-1|-|TRBV27
CASSSRPQGKNEQFF
TGTGCCAGCAGTTCACGCCCGCAGGGTAAGAATGAGCAGTTCTTC
>TRBD1|TRBJ2-7|-|TRBV7-9
CASSGWTGAYEQYF
TGTGCCAGCAGCGGATGGACAGGGGCCTACGAGCAGTACTTC
>-|TRBJ1-6|-|TRBV2
CASIISGRNSPLHF
TGTGCCAGCATAATTTCAGGGCGGAATTCACCCCTCCACTTT
>TRBD1|TRBJ2-7|-|TRBV27
CASSFPGQGSYEQYF
TGTGCCAGCAGTTTCCCCGGACAGGGCTCCTACGAGCAGTACTTC
>TRBD2|TRBJ2-1|-|TRBV19
CASSIDLGGANNEQFF
TGTGCCAGTAGTATAGATCTCGGGGGGGCCAACAATGAGCAGTTCTTC
>TRBD1|TRBJ1-2|-|TRBV12-3/TRBV12-4
CASSSGQLYGYTF
TGTGCCAGCAGTTCGGGACAGCTGTATGGCTACACCTTC
>TRBD2|TRBJ2-1|-|TRBV11-3
CASSLGRTSGGAGSYNEQFF
TGTGCCAGCAGCTTAGGACGTACTAGCGGGGGGGCGGGTTCCTACAATGAGCAGTTCTTC
>TRBD2|TRBJ2-1|once|TRBV7-2
CASSRRLASSYNEQFF
TGTGCCAGCAGCCGCAGACTAGCGAGCTCCTACAATGAGCAGTTCTTC
>TRBD1|TRBJ1-5|-|TRBV2
CASKNDRGSNQPQHF
TGTGCCAGCAAAAATGACAGGGGCAGCAATCAGCCCCAGCATTTT
>-|TRBJ2-1|-|TRBV5-4
CASSLATGVEQFF
TGTGCCAGCAGCTTGGCGACGGGGGTTGAGCAGTTCTTC
>TRBD2|TRBJ2-5|-|TRBV6-5
CASSSPPTSGQETQYF
TGTGCCAGCAGTTCACCCCCGACTAGCGGGCAAGAGACCCAGTACTTC
>-|TRBJ2-3|-|TRBV27
CASSWNQRATDTQYF
TGTGCCAGCAGTTGGAACCAGCGAGCCACAGATACGCAGTATTTT
>TRBD1|TRBJ1-4|-|TRBV10-3
CAISGSGTGFEKLFF
TGTGCCATCAGTGGATCCGGGACAGGATTCGAAAAACTGTTTTTT
>TRBD1|TRBJ1-2|-|TRBV7-2
CASSLDRDYGYTF
TGTGCCAGCAGCTTGGACAGGGACTATGGCTACACCTTC
>TRBD2|TRBJ2-1|-|TRBV29-1
CSGSGGPYNEQFF
TGCAGCGGTTCGGGGGGACCCTACAATGAGCAGTTCTTC
>TRBD1|TRBJ1-4|-|TRBV9
CASTPGGYNEKLFF
TGTGCCAGCACCCCAGGGGGCTATAATGAAAAACTGTTTTTT
>TRBD2|TRBJ2-1|-|TRBV9
CASSVGGSLTEQFF
TGTGCCAGCAGCGTAGGCGGGAGTTTAACTGAGCAGTTCTTC
>-|TRBJ1-6|-|TRBV27
CASSLYGRGSPLHF
TGTGCCAGCAGTTTATACGGCAGGGGTTCACCCCTCCACTTT
>-|TRBJ2-7|-|TRBV9
CASSVGGGVYLGEQYF
TGTGCCAGCAGCGTAGGAGGAGGGGTCTATCTCGGCGAGCAGTACTTC
>-|TRBJ1-2|-|TRBV2
CASSEALRVGYTF
TGTGCCAGCAGTGAAGCGCTACGGGTTGGCTACACCTTC
>TRBD2|TRBJ2-5|once|TRBV4-1
CASSPGTSGGETQYF
TGCGCCAGCAGCCCAGGGACTAGCGGCGGGGAGACCCAGTACTTC
>-|TRBJ1-6|few|TRBV15
CATSRDGGRSPLHF
TGTGCCACCAGCAGAGATGGCGGGCGTTCACCCCTCCACTTT
>-|TRBJ1-5|-|TRBV10-3
CAISEFSDNQPQHF
TGTGCCATCAGTGAGTTCTCAGACAATCAGCCCCAGCATTTT